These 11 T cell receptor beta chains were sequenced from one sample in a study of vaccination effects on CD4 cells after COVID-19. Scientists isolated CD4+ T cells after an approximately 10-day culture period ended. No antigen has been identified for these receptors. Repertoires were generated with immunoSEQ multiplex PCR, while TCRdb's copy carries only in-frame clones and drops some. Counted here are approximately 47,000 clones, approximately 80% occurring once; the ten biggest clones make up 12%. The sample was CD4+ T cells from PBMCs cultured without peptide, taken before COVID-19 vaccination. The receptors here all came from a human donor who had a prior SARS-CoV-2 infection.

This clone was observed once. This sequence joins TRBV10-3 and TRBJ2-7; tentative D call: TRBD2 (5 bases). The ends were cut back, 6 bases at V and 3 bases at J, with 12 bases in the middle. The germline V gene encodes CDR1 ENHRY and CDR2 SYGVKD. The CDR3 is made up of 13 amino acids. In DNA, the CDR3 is TGTGCCATCAGCCCCGGGGTACACTACGAGCAGTACTTC. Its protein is CAISPGVHYEQYF.

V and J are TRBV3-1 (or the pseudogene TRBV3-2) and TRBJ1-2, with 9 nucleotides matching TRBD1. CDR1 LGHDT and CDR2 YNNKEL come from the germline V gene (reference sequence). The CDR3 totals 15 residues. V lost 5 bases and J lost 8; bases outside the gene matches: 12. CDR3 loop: CASSAQTTGGAGYTF. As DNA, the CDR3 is TGTGCCAGCAGCGCACAAACCACAGGGGGCGCGGGCTACACCTTC.

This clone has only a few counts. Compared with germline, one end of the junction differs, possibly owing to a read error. This chain's CDR3 is CASSPPGQTTKAF. The DNA of the CDR3 is TGTGCCAGCAGTCCCCCGGGACAGACAACTAAGGCCTTC. The V call is TRBV6-5, the J call TRBJ1-2; TRBD1 matches at 7 bases. This CDR3 comprises 13 residues. CDR1 is MNHEY and CDR2 is SVGAGI in the germline V gene.

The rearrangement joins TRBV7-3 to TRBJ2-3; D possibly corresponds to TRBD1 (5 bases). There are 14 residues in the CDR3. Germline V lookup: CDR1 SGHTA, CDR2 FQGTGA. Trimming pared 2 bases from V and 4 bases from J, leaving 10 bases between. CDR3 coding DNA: TGTGCCAGCAGCTTATTAGACAGATCAGATACGCAGTATTTT. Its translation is CASSLLDRSDTQYF. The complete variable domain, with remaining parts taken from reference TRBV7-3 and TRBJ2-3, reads GAGVSQTPSNKVTEKGKYVELRCDPISGHTALYWYRQSLGQGPEFLIYFQGTGAADDSGLPNDRFFAVRPEGSVSTLKIQRTERGDSAVYLCASSLLDRSDTQYFGPGTRLTVL.

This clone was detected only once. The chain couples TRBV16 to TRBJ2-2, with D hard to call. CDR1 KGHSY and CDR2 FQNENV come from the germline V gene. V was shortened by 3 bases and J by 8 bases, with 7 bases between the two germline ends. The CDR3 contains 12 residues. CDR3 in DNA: TGTGCCAGCAGCCAGGGCGCGGGGGAGCTGTTTTTT. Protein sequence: CASSQGAGELFF.

The CDR3 nucleotides are TGCAGTGCTAGTTTCAGCCAAAATCAGCCCCAGCATTTT. It encodes CSASFSQNQPQHF. This rearrangement joins TRBV20-1 to TRBJ1-5; D gene unclear. The CDR3 length is 13 residues. CDR1 is DFQATT, CDR2 SNEGSKA, per germline (reference sequence). Trimming removed 3 bases from V and 4 bases from J, with 10 bases in between.

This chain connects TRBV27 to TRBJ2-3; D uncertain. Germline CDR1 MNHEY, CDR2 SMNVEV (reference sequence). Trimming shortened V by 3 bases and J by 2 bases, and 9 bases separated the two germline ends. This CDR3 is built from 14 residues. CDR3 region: CASSFYSFTDTQYF. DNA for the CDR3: TGTGCCAGCAGTTTTTACAGCTTCACAGATACGCAGTATTTT.

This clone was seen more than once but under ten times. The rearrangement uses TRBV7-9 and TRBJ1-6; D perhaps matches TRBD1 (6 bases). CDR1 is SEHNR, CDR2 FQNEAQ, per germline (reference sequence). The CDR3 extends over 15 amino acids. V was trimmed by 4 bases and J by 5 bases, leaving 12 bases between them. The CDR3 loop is CASSSWDTNNSPLHF. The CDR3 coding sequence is TGTGCCAGCAGCTCGTGGGACACCAATAATTCACCCCTCCACTTT.

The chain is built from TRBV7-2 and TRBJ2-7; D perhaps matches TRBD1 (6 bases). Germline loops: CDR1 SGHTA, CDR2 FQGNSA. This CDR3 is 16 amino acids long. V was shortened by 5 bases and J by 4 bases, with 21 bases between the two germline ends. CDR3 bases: TGTGCCAGCAGCCAACATGGGGGCGTCGGGTCGTACGAGCAGTACTTC. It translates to CASSQHGGVGSYEQYF.

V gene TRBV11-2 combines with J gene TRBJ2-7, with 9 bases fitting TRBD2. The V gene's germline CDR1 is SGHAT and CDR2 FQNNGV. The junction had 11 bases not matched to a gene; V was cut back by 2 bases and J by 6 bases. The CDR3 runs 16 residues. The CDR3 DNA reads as TGTGCCAGCAGCTTAAGGTGGTCTAGCGGGATGGGCGAGCAGTACTTC. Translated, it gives CASSLRWSSGMGEQYF.

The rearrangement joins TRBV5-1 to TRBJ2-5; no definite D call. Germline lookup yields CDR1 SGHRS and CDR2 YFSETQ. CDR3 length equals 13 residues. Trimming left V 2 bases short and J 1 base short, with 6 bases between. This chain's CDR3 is CASSFNTQETQYF. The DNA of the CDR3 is TGCGCCAGCAGCTTCAACACCCAAGAGACCCAGTACTTC.